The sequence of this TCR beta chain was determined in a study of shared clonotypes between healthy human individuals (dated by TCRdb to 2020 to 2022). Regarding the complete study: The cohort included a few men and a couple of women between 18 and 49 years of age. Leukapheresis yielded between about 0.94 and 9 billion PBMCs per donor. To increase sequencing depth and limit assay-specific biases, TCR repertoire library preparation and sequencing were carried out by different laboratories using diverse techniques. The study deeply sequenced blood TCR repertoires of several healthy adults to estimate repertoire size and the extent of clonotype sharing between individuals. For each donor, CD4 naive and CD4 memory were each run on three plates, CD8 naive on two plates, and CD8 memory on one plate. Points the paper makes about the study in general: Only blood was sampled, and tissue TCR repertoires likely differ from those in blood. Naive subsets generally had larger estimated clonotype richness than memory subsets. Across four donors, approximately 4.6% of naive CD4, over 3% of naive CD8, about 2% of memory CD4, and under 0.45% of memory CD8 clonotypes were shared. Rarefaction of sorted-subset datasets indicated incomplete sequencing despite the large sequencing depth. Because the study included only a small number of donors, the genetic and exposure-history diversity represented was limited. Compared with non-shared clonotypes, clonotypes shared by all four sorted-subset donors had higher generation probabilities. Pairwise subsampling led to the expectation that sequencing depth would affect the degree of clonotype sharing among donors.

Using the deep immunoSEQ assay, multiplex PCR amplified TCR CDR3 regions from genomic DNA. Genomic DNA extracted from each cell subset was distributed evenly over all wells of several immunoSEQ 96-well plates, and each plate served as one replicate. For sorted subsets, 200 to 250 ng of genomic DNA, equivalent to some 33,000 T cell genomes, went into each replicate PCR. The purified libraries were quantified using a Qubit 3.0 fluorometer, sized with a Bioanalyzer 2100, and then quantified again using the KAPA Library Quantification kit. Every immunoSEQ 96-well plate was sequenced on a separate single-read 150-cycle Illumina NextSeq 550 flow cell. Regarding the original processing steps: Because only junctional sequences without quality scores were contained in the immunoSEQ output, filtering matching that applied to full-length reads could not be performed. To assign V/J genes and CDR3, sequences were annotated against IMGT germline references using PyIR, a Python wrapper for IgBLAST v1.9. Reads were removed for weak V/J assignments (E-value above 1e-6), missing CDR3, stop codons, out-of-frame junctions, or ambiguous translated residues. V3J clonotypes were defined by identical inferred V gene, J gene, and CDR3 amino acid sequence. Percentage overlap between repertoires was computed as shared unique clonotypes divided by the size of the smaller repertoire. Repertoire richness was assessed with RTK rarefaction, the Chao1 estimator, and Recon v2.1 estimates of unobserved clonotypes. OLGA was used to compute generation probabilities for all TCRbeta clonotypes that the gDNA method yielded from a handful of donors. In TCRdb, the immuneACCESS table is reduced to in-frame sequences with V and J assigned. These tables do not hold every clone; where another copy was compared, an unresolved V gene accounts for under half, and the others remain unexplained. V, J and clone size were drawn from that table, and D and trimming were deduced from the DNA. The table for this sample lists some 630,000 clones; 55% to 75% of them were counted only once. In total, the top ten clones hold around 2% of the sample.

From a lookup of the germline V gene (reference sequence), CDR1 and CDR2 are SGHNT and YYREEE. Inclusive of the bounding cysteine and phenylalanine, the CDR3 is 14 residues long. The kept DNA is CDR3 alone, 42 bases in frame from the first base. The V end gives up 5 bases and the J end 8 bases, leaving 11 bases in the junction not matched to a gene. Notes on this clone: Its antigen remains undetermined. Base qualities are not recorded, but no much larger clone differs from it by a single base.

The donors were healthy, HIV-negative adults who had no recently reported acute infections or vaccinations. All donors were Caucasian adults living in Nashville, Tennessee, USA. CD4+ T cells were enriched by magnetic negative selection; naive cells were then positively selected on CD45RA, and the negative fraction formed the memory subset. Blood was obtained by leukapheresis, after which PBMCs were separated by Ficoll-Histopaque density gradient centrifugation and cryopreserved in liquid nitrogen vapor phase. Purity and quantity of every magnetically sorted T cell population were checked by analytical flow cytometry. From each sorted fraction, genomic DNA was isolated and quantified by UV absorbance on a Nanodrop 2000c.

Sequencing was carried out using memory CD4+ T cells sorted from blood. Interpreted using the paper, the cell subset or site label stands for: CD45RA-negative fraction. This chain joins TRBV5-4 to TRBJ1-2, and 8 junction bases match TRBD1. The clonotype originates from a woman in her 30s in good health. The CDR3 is CASSWGQGARGYTF. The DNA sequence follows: TGTGCCAGCAGTTGGGGGCAGGGGGCGCGCGGCTACACCTTC.